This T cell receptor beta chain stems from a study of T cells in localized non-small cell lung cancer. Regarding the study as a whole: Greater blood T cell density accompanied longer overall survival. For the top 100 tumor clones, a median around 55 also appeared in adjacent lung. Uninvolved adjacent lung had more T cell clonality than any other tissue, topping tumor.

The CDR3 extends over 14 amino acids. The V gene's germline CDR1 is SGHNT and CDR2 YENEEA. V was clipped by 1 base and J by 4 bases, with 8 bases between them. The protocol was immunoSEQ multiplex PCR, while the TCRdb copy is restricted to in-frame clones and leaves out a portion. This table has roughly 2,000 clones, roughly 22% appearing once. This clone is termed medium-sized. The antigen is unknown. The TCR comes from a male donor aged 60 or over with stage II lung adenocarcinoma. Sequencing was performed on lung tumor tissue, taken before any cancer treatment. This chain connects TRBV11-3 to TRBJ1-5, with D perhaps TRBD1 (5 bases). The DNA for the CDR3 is TGTGCCAGCAGCTTAGGGTCAGGGAATCAGCCCCAGCATTTT. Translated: CASSLGSGNQPQHF. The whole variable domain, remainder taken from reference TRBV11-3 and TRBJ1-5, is EAGVVQSPRYKIIEKKQPVAFWCNPISGHNTLYWYLQNLGQGPELLIRYENEEAVDDSQLPKDRFSAERLKGVDSTLKIQPAELGDSAVYLCASSLGSGNQPQHFGDGTRLSIL.